What follows are 8 T cell receptor beta chains derived from one specimen sequenced in a study of blood T cell repertoires in COVID-19. Assay used: immunoSEQ multiplex PCR; TCRdb lists only in-frame clones, some missing. The sample shows roughly 190,000 clones, roughly 80% of them seen only once. Source material: peripheral blood. The receptor set was obtained from a woman in her 40s with COVID-19, enrolled during active disease.

The DNA of the CDR3 is TGTGCCAGCAGCGGAGGGTTAAACCTCTACGAGCAGTACGTC. It translates to CASSGGLNLYEQYV. The chain uses TRBV5-6 and TRBJ2-7, with a weak D call TRBD2 (6 bases). The CDR3 loop spans 14 amino acids. Trimming shortened V by 4 bases and J by 3 bases, and 14 bases separated the two germline ends. Germline loops: CDR1 SGHDT, CDR2 YYEEEE.

The V call is TRBV7-9, the J call TRBJ1-1; perhaps TRBD1 as D (6 bases). With 2 bases removed from V and 1 base from J, the gap between germline ends came to 14 bases. The CDR3 extends over 16 amino acids. CDR1 SEHNR and CDR2 FQNEAQ come from the germline V gene (reference sequence). The CDR3 reads CASSLLSQGRNTEAFF. The DNA of the CDR3 is TGTGCCAGCAGCTTATTGTCTCAGGGGAGGAACACTGAAGCTTTCTTT.

This clone was seen just once. The V call is TRBV9, the J call TRBJ2-1; TRBD1 agrees at 8 bases. Germline loops: CDR1 SGDLS, CDR2 YYNGEE. The CDR3 has 18 residues. The V gene end was trimmed by 4 bases and the J gene end by 10 bases; junction bases not matched to a gene: 22. DNA for the CDR3: TGTGCCAGCAGCCCCCGGGACAGGCGCTCTCCAGGGCACATAGAGCAGTTCTTC. It translates to CASSPRDRRSPGHIEQFF.

This clone was counted once. The chain couples TRBV30 to TRBJ2-5, with 7 bases identical to TRBD1. The CDR3 is 12 amino acids. Germline trimming cut 4 bases from V and 4 bases from J; bases unmatched to any gene: 3. Germline V gene lookup returns CDR1 GTSNPN and CDR2 SVGIG (reference sequence). The CDR3 loop reads CAWKGATETQYF. CDR3 bases: TGTGCCTGGAAGGGGGCCACAGAGACCCAGTACTTC. Full variable domain (missing parts from reference TRBV30 and TRBJ2-5): SQTIHQWPATLVQPVGSPLSLECTVEGTSNPNLYWYRQAAGRGLQLLFYSVGIGQISSEVPQNLSASRPQDRQFILSSKKLLLSDSGFYLCAWKGATETQYFGPGTRLLVL.

The rearrangement uses TRBV5-6 and TRBJ1-2; 10 bases are shared with TRBD1. Germline V gene data show CDR1 as SGHDT and CDR2 as YYEEEE. The V gene end was trimmed by 2 bases and the J gene end by 7 bases; junction bases not matched to a gene: 8. The CDR3 sequence is 15 residues long. DNA of the CDR3: TGTGCCAGCAGCTTAGGTTGGACAGGGGGAGGTGGCTACACCTTC. It specifies CASSLGWTGGGGYTF.

The V gene is TRBV20-1, the J gene TRBJ1-2; 10 nucleotides match TRBD1. Germline CDR1 reads DFQATT; CDR2 reads SNEGSKA (reference sequence). CDR3 length: 14 residues. J gave up 4 bases and V 3 bases, and 5 bases lay outside the gene matches. The CDR3 DNA follows: TGCAGTGCTAGTCCCGACAGGGGGCCCTATGGCTACACCTTC. It yields the protein CSASPDRGPYGYTF.

This sequence joins TRBV5-5 and TRBJ2-7; D uncertain. This CDR3 region has 14 residues. Germline assignment: CDR1 SGHKS and CDR2 YYEKEE (reference sequence). V lost 4 bases to trimming and J lost 2 bases, with 13 bases between them. CDR3 amino acids: CASSLSQVTYEQYV. CDR3 coding DNA: TGTGCCAGCAGCCTGTCTCAGGTTACCTACGAGCAGTACGTC.

The rearrangement uses TRBV7-9 and TRBJ1-4; the D gene is possibly TRBD1 (5 bases). This CDR3 is built from 13 residues. V lost 4 bases and J 8 bases, leaving 11 bases between the germline ends. The germline gives CDR1 SEHNR, CDR2 FQNEAQ (reference sequence). DNA for the CDR3: TGTGCCAGCAGCTCTCCCCGGGGGGAAAAACTGTTTTTT. This encodes CASSSPRGEKLFF.